Listed here are 3 T cell receptor beta chains from one sample, sequenced in a study of T cells in Graves' hyperthyroidism and ophthalmopathy. RNA transcripts gave rise to amplified TCR beta CDR3 regions. First-round RT-PCR with HTBI primers amplified the TCR CDR3 region. TCRdb used MiXCR to reprocess the multiplex PCR reads, holding one entry per CDR3 protein. There are over 550,000 distinct CDR3 sequences in the sample; 16% occur only once, and approximately 20% lies in the top ten. The sample taken for sequencing was blood. Source of these receptors: a woman aged 18-29 years with Graves' hyperthyroidism.

The chain uses TRBV27 and TRBJ1-1, with D perhaps TRBD1 (5 bases). This CDR3 region has 13 residues. The germline V gene encodes CDR1 MNHEY and CDR2 SMNVEV (reference sequence). V lost 6 bases and J lost 5, with 13 bases in between. CDR3 protein: CASRLTAGTEAFF. DNA for the CDR3: TGTGCCAGCAGATTGACAGCGGGGACTGAAGCTTTCTTT.

This sequence joins TRBV7-2 and TRBJ1-6, with TRBD1 matching 10 bases. The CDR3 covers 16 residues. Trimming cost V 2 bases and J 8 bases; bases outside gene matches: 6. CDR1 and CDR2 (germline): SGHTA, FQGNSA. The DNA of the CDR3 is TGTGCCAGCAGCTTAATGGGACAGGGGATGGATTCACCCCTCCACTTT. This translates into CASSLMGQGMDSPLHF.

This clonotype has just a few counts. Given a much more abundant clone one base away, this may be a read error. The chain joins TRBV28 to TRBJ2-1; D perhaps matches TRBD1 (5 bases). V was pared by 1 base and J by 2 bases, with 18 bases between. CDR1 and CDR2 from the germline V gene are MDHEN and SYDVKM. This CDR3 is 18 amino acids long. The CDR3 protein is CASSLLKSTEITYNEQFF. The CDR3 nucleotides are TGTGCCAGCAGTTTATTAAAATCGACAGAAATAACCTACAATGAGCAGTTCTTC.